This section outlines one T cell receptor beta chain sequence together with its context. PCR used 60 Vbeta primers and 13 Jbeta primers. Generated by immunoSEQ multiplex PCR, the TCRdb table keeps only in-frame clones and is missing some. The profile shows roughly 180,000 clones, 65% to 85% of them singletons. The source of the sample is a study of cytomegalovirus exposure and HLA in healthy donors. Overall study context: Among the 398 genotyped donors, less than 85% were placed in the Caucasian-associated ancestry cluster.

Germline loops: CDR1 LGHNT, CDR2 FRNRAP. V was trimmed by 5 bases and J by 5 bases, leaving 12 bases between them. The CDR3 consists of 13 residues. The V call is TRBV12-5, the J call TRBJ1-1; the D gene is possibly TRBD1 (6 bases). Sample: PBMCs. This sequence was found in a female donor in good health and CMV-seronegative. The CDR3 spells CASGIQTGTEAFF. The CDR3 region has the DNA TGTGCTAGTGGTATCCAAACAGGGACTGAAGCTTTCTTT.